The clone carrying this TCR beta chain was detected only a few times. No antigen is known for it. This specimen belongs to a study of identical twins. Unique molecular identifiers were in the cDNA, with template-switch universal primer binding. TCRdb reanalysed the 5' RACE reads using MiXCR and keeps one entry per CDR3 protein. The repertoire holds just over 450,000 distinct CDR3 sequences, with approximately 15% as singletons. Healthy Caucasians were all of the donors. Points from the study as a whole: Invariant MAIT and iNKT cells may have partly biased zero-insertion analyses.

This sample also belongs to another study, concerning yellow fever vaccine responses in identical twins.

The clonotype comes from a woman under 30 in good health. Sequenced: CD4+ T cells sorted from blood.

CDR3 in amino acids: CASSSRTGGYEQYF. The CDR3 coding sequence is TGTGCCAGCAGTTCCAGGACAGGGGGCTACGAGCAGTACTTC. V gene TRBV28 combines with J gene TRBJ2-7; 10 nucleotides agree with TRBD1. The CDR3 has 14 residues. V shed 4 bases and J 3 bases; nucleotides not matched to a gene: 3. Germline V CDR1 and CDR2: MDHEN, SYDVKM. Together with reference TRBV28 and TRBJ2-7, the CDR3 gives the full variable domain: DVKVTQSSRYLVKRTGEKVFLECVQDMDHENMFWYRQDPGLGLRLIYFSYDVKMKEKGDIPEGYSVSREKKERFSLILESASTNQTSMYLCASSSRTGGYEQYFGPGTRLTVT.